One and the same sample provided the 31 T cell receptor beta chains below, sequenced in a study of CD8 T cells in Susac syndrome. RNA totalling about 0.45 to 1 ug underwent reverse transcription with random hexamers. TCRdb processed the immunoSEQ multiplex PCR reads anew with MiXCR; each CDR3 protein has one entry. This table has roughly 150,000 distinct CDR3 sequences, 85% to 95% appearing once. Sequenced: CD4+ T cells from PBMCs. These receptors were collected from a human donor with Susac syndrome.

The chain has TRBV27 and TRBJ1-5; unclear D gene. V was shortened by 4 bases and J by 11 bases, with 9 bases between the two germline ends. Per germline, CDR1 MNHEY and CDR2 SMNVEV (reference sequence). The CDR3 extends over 11 amino acids. CDR3 residues: CASSSGRTQHF. The CDR3 coding sequence is TGTGCCAGCAGTTCGGGCCGGACCCAGCATTTT.

V gene TRBV19 combines with J gene TRBJ2-7; D gene unclear. V lost 4 bases to trimming and J lost 2 bases, with 12 bases between them. This CDR3 contains 14 residues. The germline gives CDR1 LNHDA, CDR2 SQIVND (reference sequence). CDR3 bases: TGTGCCAGTAGTACAGGACCCGAAACCTACGAGCAGTACTTC. This codes for CASSTGPETYEQYF. Drawing the rest from reference TRBV19 and TRBJ2-7, the complete variable domain is DGGITQSPKYLFRKEGQNVTLSCEQNLNHDAMYWYRQDPGQGLRLIYYSQIVNDFQKGDIAEGYSVSREKKESFPLTVTSAQKNPTAFYLCASSTGPETYEQYFGPGTRLTVT.

This clonotype was recorded only once. The chain is built from TRBV15 and TRBJ1-1; 7 bases match TRBD1. The germline CDR1 and CDR2 sequences are LNHNV and YYDKDF (reference sequence). After removal of 1 base from V and 1 base from J, the junction contained 3 bases not matched to a gene. The CDR3 is 15 amino acids. DNA of the CDR3: TGTGCCACCAGCAGAGCCGACAGGGAGAACACTGAAGCTTTCTTT. Residues: CATSRADRENTEAFF.

CDR3 sequence reads: CASSPTLYSGGETQYF. DNA for the CDR3: TGTGCCAGCAGTCCCACCCTGTATAGCGGGGGAGAGACCCAGTACTTC. The chain combines TRBV6-2 or TRBV6-3 with TRBJ2-5; 9 bases fit TRBD2. The germline V gene has CDR1 MNHEY and CDR2 SVGEGT. The CDR3 has 16 residues. V was pared by 5 bases and J by 4 bases, with 11 bases of the junction left unmatched.

The chain links TRBV29-1 to TRBJ2-3; D possibly corresponds to TRBD2 (7 bases). Germline V gene data show CDR1 as SQVTM and CDR2 as ANQGSEA. V shed 5 bases and J shed 2 bases, with 14 bases lying between them. CDR3 length equals 14 residues. The CDR3 DNA reads TGCAGCGTTCGGGGGGCCGGTATCACAGATACGCAGTATTTT. This codes for CSVRGAGITDTQYF.

The CDR3 spells CSFRRTAYGYTF. As DNA, the CDR3 is TGCAGCTTCCGGCGGACCGCCTATGGCTACACCTTC. The rearrangement uses TRBV29-1 and TRBJ1-2; D gene unclear. The CDR3 sequence is 12 residues long. Germline lookup yields CDR1 SQVTM and CDR2 ANQGSEA. V lost 8 bases, J lost 4 bases, and 14 bases lay in between.

J is TRBJ2-5 and V is TRBV29-1; D perhaps matches TRBD1 (6 bases). Germline V gene data show CDR1 as SQVTM and CDR2 as ANQGSEA. Trimming took off 2 bases at V and 2 bases at J, with 30 bases between the two ends. The CDR3 is 20 residues long. This CDR3 is CSVELGGRGAPTTLQETQYF. Here the CDR3 DNA reads TGCAGCGTTGAATTGGGTGGCAGGGGAGCCCCCACAACCCTACAAGAGACCCAGTACTTC.

The CDR3 DNA reads as TGCAGCGTTGAAGGGGGGAGAAATCAGCCCCAGCATTTT. This translates into CSVEGGRNQPQHF. This chain links TRBV29-1 with TRBJ1-5; TRBD1 might be the D (5 bases). The V and J ends lost 1 base and 4 bases respectively, with 8 bases between them. CDR3 length equals 13 residues. CDR1 is SQVTM and CDR2 is ANQGSEA in the germline V gene.

J is TRBJ2-5 and V is TRBV20-1; D unclear. Looked up from germline, CDR1 is DFQATT and CDR2 is SNEGSKA (reference sequence). With 1 base removed from V and 3 bases from J, the gap between germline ends came to 3 bases. The CDR3 is 11 amino acids. The CDR3 protein is CSARVEETQYF. CDR3 in DNA: TGCAGTGCTAGAGTAGAAGAGACCCAGTACTTC.

The chain combines TRBV9 with TRBJ2-2; D remains ambiguous. Deletions cut 1 base from V and 6 bases from J, with 7 bases between. Germline CDR1 is SGDLS and CDR2 is YYNGEE. The CDR3 covers 13 residues. For the CDR3, the DNA is TGTGCCAGCAGCGTAAGTGTGGCCGGGGAGCTGTTTTTT. It translates to CASSVSVAGELFF.

The V and J genes are TRBV12-3 or TRBV12-4 and TRBJ2-1; 8 bases fit TRBD2. Losses at the gene ends were 6 bases for V and 3 bases for J; bases not matched to a gene: 4. The CDR3 sequence is 14 residues long. CDR3 DNA: TGTGCCAGCAGGGGGGGGACTAGCTACAATGAGCAGTTCTTC. Translated, it gives CASRGGTSYNEQFF.

The rearrangement joins TRBV7-2 to TRBJ2-3; a possible D gene is TRBD2 (6 bases). The CDR3 consists of 14 residues. V lost 2 bases and J lost 4, with 10 bases in between. CDR1 and CDR2 (germline): SGHTA, FQGNSA. The CDR3 bases are TGTGCCAGCAGCTTACTAGCGAGGGCAGATACGCAGTATTTT. Encoded protein: CASSLLARADTQYF.

The gene calls are TRBV3-1 and TRBJ1-1, with D maybe TRBD1 (5 bases). Germline V gives CDR1 LGHDT, CDR2 YNNKEL (reference sequence). V dropped 4 bases and J dropped 11 bases, with 20 bases sitting between them. The CDR3 length is 14 residues. Written as DNA, the CDR3 is TGTGCCAGCAGCCTAGACAGCTTCGGCGCGTTGGCTTTCTTT. The encoded protein is CASSLDSFGALAFF.

V usage is TRBV29-1 and J usage is TRBJ2-5; 7 bases are shared with TRBD2. The CDR3 has 14 amino acids. Germline lookup yields CDR1 SQVTM and CDR2 ANQGSEA. V was pared by 4 bases and J by 5 bases, with 10 bases of the junction left unmatched. The CDR3 nucleotides are TGCAGCGTTGGGGCTAGCGGCCCCAGGGAGACCCAGTACTTC. It specifies CSVGASGPRETQYF. Combining the CDR3 with reference TRBV29-1 and TRBJ2-5 gives the whole variable domain SAVISQKPSRDICQRGTSLTIQCQVDSQVTMMFWYRQQPGQSLTLIATANQGSEATYESGFVIDKFPISRPNLTFSTLTVSNMSPEDSSIYLCSVGASGPRETQYFGPGTRLLVL.

This clonotype appeared once. The CDR3 DNA is TGCAGCGTTGATACCGGGACAGGGGGCTACGAGCAGTACTTC. Translation gives CSVDTGTGGYEQYF. V and J are TRBV29-1 and TRBJ2-7, with 11 bases lining up with TRBD1. The CDR3 length is 14 residues. V was clipped by 3 bases and J by 3 bases; unmatched bases: 4. Per the germline V gene, CDR1 is SQVTM and CDR2 is ANQGSEA.

The chain has TRBV5-1 and TRBJ2-7; the match to TRBD2 covers 9 bases. Germline CDR1 SGHRS, CDR2 YFSETQ. The V and J ends lost 0 bases and 5 bases, in that order; junction bases with no gene match: 12. The CDR3 is made up of 17 amino acids. The CDR3 sequence: CASSLAPLGGGADEQYF. CDR3 nucleotides: TGCGCCAGCAGCTTGGCCCCGTTGGGCGGGGGGGCCGACGAGCAGTACTTC. Full variable domain (remainder filled in from reference TRBV5-1 and TRBJ2-7): KAGVTQTPRYLIKTRGQQVTLSCSPISGHRSVSWYQQTPGQGLQFLFEYFSETQRNKGNFPGRFSGRQFSNSRSEMNVSTLELGDSALYLCASSLAPLGGGADEQYFGPGTRLTVT.

V is TRBV5-4 and J is TRBJ1-2; the D is unclear. V lost 4 bases and J 8 bases, leaving 15 bases between the germline ends. Germline CDR1 and CDR2: SGHNT and YYREEE (reference sequence). The CDR3 has 13 amino acids. The CDR3 DNA is TGTGCCAGCAGCACCCCGGGCCTGGGGGGCTACACCTTC. Its protein product is CASSTPGLGGYTF.

This chain connects TRBV25-1 to TRBJ1-2; a weak D match, TRBD1 (5 bases). The CDR3 loop spans 14 amino acids. CDR1 and CDR2 (germline): MGHDK, SYGVNS. The V end lost 4 bases, the J end lost 4 bases, and 13 bases lay between the germline ends. CDR3 protein: CASSGRQSLYGYTF. CDR3 coding DNA: TGTGCCAGCAGTGGCAGACAGAGCCTCTATGGCTACACCTTC.

The chain has TRBV11-3 and TRBJ2-7; 7 bases are shared with TRBD1. This CDR3 comprises 13 residues. Per the germline V gene, CDR1 is SGHNT and CDR2 is YENEEA. The J segment lost 6 bases and the V segment lost 1 base, leaving 3 bases of the junction unmatched. CDR3 bases: TGTGCCAGCAGCTTAGGGGACAGTGGCGAGCAGTACTTC. Protein product: CASSLGDSGEQYF. The full variable domain, in which reference TRBV11-3 and TRBJ2-7 provide the parts outside the CDR3, is EAGVVQSPRYKIIEKKQPVAFWCNPISGHNTLYWYLQNLGQGPELLIRYENEEAVDDSQLPKDRFSAERLKGVDSTLKIQPAELGDSAVYLCASSLGDSGEQYFGPGTRLTVT.

V gene TRBV11-2 combines with J gene TRBJ1-5; D unclear. The CDR3 runs to 14 residues. CDR1 is SGHAT, CDR2 FQNNGV, per germline. V shed 5 bases and J shed 3 bases, with 11 bases lying between them. The chain's CDR3 is CASSVAGFNQPQHF. The DNA for the CDR3 is TGTGCCAGCAGCGTGGCGGGGTTCAATCAGCCCCAGCATTTT.

The chain has TRBV7-2 and TRBJ2-7; TRBD1 might be the D (5 bases). The CDR3 length is 13 residues. With 3 bases removed from V and 6 bases from J, the gap between germline ends came to 12 bases. The germline CDR1 and CDR2 sequences are SGHTA and FQGNSA. Here the CDR3 DNA reads TGTGCCAGCAGCTTTGGGGCCAGAGGCGAGCAGTACTTC. It translates to CASSFGARGEQYF.

The genes are TRBV6-6 and TRBJ1-2, with D unclear. The CDR3 length is 11 residues. Germline CDR1 is MNHNY and CDR2 is SVGAGI (reference sequence). Trimming took off 2 bases at V and 6 bases at J, with 4 bases between the two ends. Here the CDR3 reads CASSYLHGYTF. As DNA, the CDR3 is TGTGCCAGCAGTTACCTTCATGGCTACACCTTC.

In this sample, this clonotype turned up once. The chain has TRBV7-2 and TRBJ1-4, with D possibly matching TRBD1 (5 bases). This CDR3 contains 14 residues. CDR1 SGHTA and CDR2 FQGNSA come from the germline V gene. Trimming removed 5 bases from V and 8 bases from J, with 15 bases in between. CDR3 region: CASSTQSGGEKLFF. The CDR3 coding sequence is TGTGCCAGCAGCACGCAATCCGGGGGGGAAAAACTGTTTTTT. Full variable domain (missing parts from reference TRBV7-2 and TRBJ1-4): GAGVSQSPSNKVTEKGKDVELRCDPISGHTALYWYRQSLGQGLEFLIYFQGNSAPDKSGLPSDRFSAERTGGSVSTLTIQRTQQEDSAVYLCASSTQSGGEKLFFGSGTQLSVL.

The chain has TRBV6-1 and TRBJ2-2; TRBD1 matches at 8 bases. The V and J ends lost 6 bases and 4 bases, in that order; junction bases with no gene match: 16. Germline CDR1 is MNHNS and CDR2 is SASEGT. The CDR3 is 18 amino acids. The CDR3 nucleotides read TGTGCCAGCAGACACTTTATCAGGGGGCGAGTGATCACCGGGGAGCTGTTTTTT. Its translation is CASRHFIRGRVITGELFF.

The chain combines TRBV12-3 or TRBV12-4 with TRBJ2-7; D possibly corresponds to TRBD1 (6 bases). The CDR3 has 14 amino acids. The V end lost 7 bases, the J end lost 0 bases, and 13 bases lay between the germline ends. The CDR3 is CASNLQGISYEQYF. The CDR3 bases are TGTGCCAGCAACCTACAGGGAATCTCCTACGAGCAGTACTTC.

CDR3 DNA sequence: TGTGCCAGCAGTCGAACACAGGGGCGTAACACTGAAGCTTTCTTT. It codes for CASSRTQGRNTEAFF. The J gene is TRBJ1-1, the V gene TRBV7-6, with 7 bases lining up with TRBD1. The CDR3 spans 15 residues. Trimming at V came to 6 bases and at J to 2 bases, leaving 9 bases not matched to a gene. Germline assignment: CDR1 SGHVS and CDR2 FNYEAQ.

The rearrangement joins TRBV7-2 to TRBJ2-3; D is unclear. CDR1 SGHTA and CDR2 FQGNSA come from the germline V gene. The CDR3 sequence is 14 residues long. V was trimmed by 1 base and J by 4 bases, leaving 9 bases between them. The CDR3 bases are TGTGCCAGCAGCTTAGTGAAGGGCGCAGATACGCAGTATTTT. This translates into CASSLVKGADTQYF. The full variable domain, in which reference TRBV7-2 and TRBJ2-3 provide the parts outside the CDR3, is GAGVSQSPSNKVTEKGKDVELRCDPISGHTALYWYRQSLGQGLEFLIYFQGNSAPDKSGLPSDRFSAERTGGSVSTLTIQRTQQEDSAVYLCASSLVKGADTQYFGPGTRLTVL.

V usage is TRBV3-1 and J usage is TRBJ1-2; D not certain. The CDR3 is 13 amino acids. Per the germline V gene, CDR1 is LGHDT and CDR2 is YNNKEL (reference sequence). Trimming cost V 0 bases and J 8 bases, with 10 bases left between them. As DNA, the CDR3 is TGTGCCAGCAGCCAAGAGGGTCCGGTGGGCTACACCTTC. Translated: CASSQEGPVGYTF.

The rearrangement joins TRBV3-1 to TRBJ2-5; D may correspond to TRBD1 or TRBD2 (5 bases each). The V and J ends lost 3 bases and 3 bases respectively, with 5 bases between them. The CDR3 has 12 residues. CDR1 and CDR2 (germline): LGHDT, YNNKEL (reference sequence). This CDR3 reads CASSQGEETQYF. For the CDR3, the DNA is TGTGCCAGCAGCCAGGGGGAAGAGACCCAGTACTTC.

The gene calls are TRBV2 and TRBJ2-5; TRBD2 is a possible D gene (6 bases). Germline CDR1 and CDR2: SNHLY and FYNNEI. Trimming took off 7 bases at V and 3 bases at J, with 9 bases between the two ends. The CDR3 runs 12 residues. CDR3 in DNA: TGTGCCAGCACCCCGGGGGAAGAGACCCAGTACTTC. This codes for CASTPGEETQYF.

The V call is TRBV7-9, the J call TRBJ1-2; TRBD1 agrees at 9 bases. The CDR3 has 16 residues. Germline V CDR1 and CDR2: SEHNR, FQNEAQ (reference sequence). J lost 7 bases, V lost 4 bases, and 13 bases had no gene match. In DNA, the CDR3 is TGTGCCAGCAGCTGGAACAGGGACAGGGAATACGGTGGCTACACCTTC. Translated: CASSWNRDREYGGYTF.